The rows below give T cell receptor beta chains drawn from one sample of a study of glioma-infiltrating T cells after dendritic cell vaccination. Measured with immunoSEQ multiplex PCR; TCRdb has only the in-frame clones, and not every one. The table has 65,000 or so clones, 86% seen once; the top ten hold 9.5% to 13%. This sample comprised blood, obtained after dendritic cell vaccination. All receptors come from a human donor with glioblastoma. Each CDR3 is given with its conserved first and last residue. The order of the fields is clone size, D gene, V gene, CDR3 length, J gene, CDR3 protein, CDR3 DNA. A D gene is named only where the DNA matches it firmly. Part of the rows lack a size; the others show once, few, many or a class for expanded clones.

.,.,TRBV2,11,TRBJ1-4,CASSGTPNLFF,TGTGCCAGCAGTGGGACACCAAACCTGTTTTTT
few,TRBD1,TRBV18,14,TRBJ2-5,CASSGTGASETQYF,TGTGCCAGCTCAGGAACAGGGGCTTCGGAGACCCAGTACTTC
.,.,TRBV25-1,15,TRBJ2-7,CASSGRDFQAHEQYF,TGTGCCAGCAGTGGGAGGGACTTTCAGGCCCACGAGCAGTACTTC
.,TRBD1,TRBV27,16,TRBJ1-5,CASSLGQGGSNQPQHF,TGTGCCAGCAGTTTGGGACAGGGGGGAAGCAATCAGCCCCAGCATTTT
.,.,TRBV15,16,TRBJ2-5,CATSRDGGNRQETQYF,TGTGCCACCAGCAGAGATGGGGGGAACAGACAAGAGACCCAGTACTTC
.,.,TRBV4-3,15,TRBJ2-3,CASSQETRATDTQYF,TGCGCCAGCAGCCAAGAAACCAGGGCCACAGATACGCAGTATTTT
.,.,TRBV9,16,TRBJ1-4,CASSASAGVVGEKLFF,TGTGCCAGCAGTGCGAGTGCAGGGGTTGTAGGTGAAAAACTGTTTTTT
.,.,TRBV4-3,13,TRBJ2-7,CASSQRGSTEQYF,TGCGCCAGCAGCCAACGGGGGAGTACCGAGCAGTACTTC
.,TRBD1,TRBV19,13,TRBJ1-2,CASSRDRESGYTF,TGTGCCAGTAGTCGGGACAGGGAGAGCGGCTACACCTTC
.,TRBD1,TRBV5-4,16,TRBJ1-3,CASSPKQGWGGNTIYF,TGTGCCAGCAGCCCGAAACAGGGGTGGGGAGGAAACACCATATATTTT
.,.,TRBV9,14,TRBJ2-1,CASSVAVTGNEQFF,TGTGCCAGCAGCGTAGCGGTGACAGGCAATGAGCAGTTCTTC
.,TRBD2,TRBV9,18,TRBJ2-3,CASSPRTSGGLSTDTQYF,TGTGCCAGCAGCCCCAGGACTAGCGGGGGACTTAGCACAGATACGCAGTATTTT
.,.,TRBV6-5,14,TRBJ2-5,CASSYGGVSETQYF,TGTGCCAGCAGTTATGGAGGGGTGAGCGAGACCCAGTACTTC
.,TRBD1,TRBV25-1,15,TRBJ2-5,CASSGSDRYQETQYF,TGTGCCAGCAGTGGCTCGGACAGGTACCAAGAGACCCAGTACTTC
few,.,TRBV4-2,16,TRBJ1-6,CASSQVSARPNSPLHF,TGTGCCAGCAGCCAAGTCTCGGCTAGGCCAAATTCACCCCTCCACTTT
.,.,TRBV2,16,TRBJ1-6,CASSEAQGIYNSPLHF,TGTGCCAGCAGTGAGGCCCAGGGGATCTATAATTCACCCCTCCACTTT